This T cell receptor (beta chain) was profiled in a study of T cell responses to AZD1222 COVID-19 vaccine. This clone has only one observation. The assay was immunoSEQ multiplex PCR, and TCRdb's table has in-frame clones only and misses some. The sample carries about 110,000 clones, around 90% recorded once. The CDR3 consists of 14 residues. Germline CDR1 is SGHTA and CDR2 is FQGNSA. V shed 5 bases and J shed 0 bases, with 10 bases lying between them. Sequencing used peripheral blood, obtained 28 days after the second AZD1222 dose. This clonotype originated in an adult who received the AZD1222 COVID-19 vaccine. The rearrangement uses TRBV7-2 and TRBJ1-2; D is possibly TRBD1 (5 bases). CDR3 nucleotides: TGTGCCAGCAGCCCCGAGACAGCTAACTATGGCTACACCTTC. This codes for CASSPETANYGYTF.